This T cell receptor beta chain is from a study of blood T cell repertoires in COVID-19. Across the whole study: PBMCs, B-cell-depleted T cells, or T cells were the source of the cDNA or gDNA that made up the material.

Enrollees, about 18 to 90 years old, lived in 24 US areas. Each exposed participant met a COVID-19 case in the 2 weeks preceding study entry. V was pared by 3 bases and J by 1 base, with 24 bases between. This CDR3 region has 19 residues. Per germline, CDR1 LGHNA and CDR2 YNFKEQ. Study processing details: Estimates of nucleated cell counts were drawn from the amplification of reference gene primers. TCRdb's copy holds only in-frame clones and misses some; the assay was immunoSEQ multiplex PCR. V, J and clone size were drawn from that table, and D and trimming were deduced from the DNA. The sample has about 320,000 clones, approximately 91% seen once.

The clonotype originates from a woman in her twenties or thirties who had been exposed to COVID-19. V and J are TRBV4-2 and TRBJ1-1; unclear D gene. Sequenced material: PBMCs or T cells enriched from blood (not recorded which). The CDR3 region has the DNA TGTGCCAGCAGCCAGAGGGTGGGCAGAATGGATAGGGCGAACACTGAAGCTTTCTTT. Its protein product is CASSQRVGRMDRANTEAFF.